This T cell receptor beta chain appears in the sequencing data of a study of post-analysis software for immune sequencing data. Findings of the study overall: Four to six TRBV segments were more frequent in patients than controls; TRBV5-6, TRBV5-1 and TRBV20-1 belonged to this group.

Only a few counts were recorded for this clonotype. The target antigen is unknown. Germline-derived CDR1 and CDR2 are SGHTA and FQGNSA. CDR3 length: 14 residues. Trimming took off 1 base at V and 2 bases at J, with 7 bases between the two ends. Unique-molecular-identifier-tagged TCR beta cDNA libraries were used. TCRdb reanalysed the PCR reads using MiXCR and keeps one entry per CDR3 protein. This repertoire shows a few hundred thousand distinct CDR3 sequences, around 40% found once; its top ten account for 12%. The TCR originated in a girl between 5 and 17 years old with multiple sclerosis. This chain links TRBV7-2 with TRBJ2-3; D unclear. Sample: blood. Here the CDR3 DNA reads TGTGCCAGCAGCTTAGTTGGTAACACAGATACGCAGTATTTT. Residues: CASSLVGNTDTQYF.